The next 13 T cell receptor beta chains were all read from a single sample in a study of CD8+CD57+ T cells in acquired aplastic anemia. Profiling that covered TCR beta VDJ and CDR3 relied on genomic DNA as its template. TCRdb re-analysed the reads in MiXCR, keeping a single row per CDR3 protein. Among more than 150,000 distinct CDR3 sequences listed, approximately 51% were seen once. Patients sequenced had flow cytometry evidence of CD8+CD57+ cell expansion. What was sequenced was sorted CD4+, CD8+, or CD8+CD57+ T cells (not recorded which) from PBMCs. The receptors come from a human donor with aplastic anemia.

The rearrangement links TRBV2 to TRBJ2-5, with 10 bases identical to TRBD2. The CDR3 runs to 14 residues. Trimming removed 6 bases from V and 4 bases from J; junction bases left unmatched: 5. Germline assignment: CDR1 SNHLY and CDR2 FYNNEI. CDR3 sequence (DNA): TGTGCCAGCAGCCCAAGGACTAGCGGAGAGACCCAGTACTTC. Its protein is CASSPRTSGETQYF.

The chain uses TRBV2 and TRBJ1-5; 8 nucleotides line up with TRBD1. The CDR3 covers 15 residues. Germline values: CDR1 SNHLY, CDR2 FYNNEI. V lost 8 bases, J lost 5 bases, and 11 bases stayed unmatched. CDR3: CASGPRTGNDQPQHF. In DNA, the CDR3 is TGTGCCAGCGGCCCCAGGACAGGGAACGATCAGCCCCAGCATTTT.

This clonotype was seen repeatedly, ten times or more. This chain connects TRBV4-2 to TRBJ2-7; tentative D call: TRBD1 (6 bases). With 4 bases removed from V and 1 base from J, the gap between germline ends came to 20 bases. The CDR3 consists of 17 residues. CDR1 and CDR2 (germline): LGHNA, YNFKEQ. CDR3 protein: CASSPGQKQLLSYEQYV. The CDR3 DNA is TGTGCCAGCAGCCCAGGACAGAAACAACTACTATCCTACGAGCAGTACGTC.

The genes are TRBV9 and TRBJ2-3, with 8 bases fitting TRBD2. Germline V lookup: CDR1 SGDLS, CDR2 YYNGEE. The CDR3 sequence is 15 residues long. V lost 1 base, J lost 3 bases, and 4 bases stayed unmatched. CDR3 amino acids: CASSVRGGYTDTQYF. The CDR3 region has the DNA TGTGCCAGCAGCGTACGGGGGGGATATACAGATACGCAGTATTTT.

This clonotype was recorded at least ten times. This chain joins TRBV9 and TRBJ2-3; tentatively, D is TRBD1 (5 bases). V lost 1 base to trimming and J lost 0 bases, with 9 bases between them. The CDR3 spans 15 residues. The germline gives CDR1 SGDLS, CDR2 YYNGEE. CDR3 nucleotides: TGTGCCAGCAGCGTAACAGGAGCTAGCACAGATACGCAGTATTTT. Protein sequence: CASSVTGASTDTQYF.

V gene TRBV20-1 combines with J gene TRBJ1-6, with 8 bases aligning to TRBD1. Losses at the gene ends were 5 bases for V and 5 bases for J; bases not matched to a gene: 5. Germline V gene sequence: CDR1 DFQATT, CDR2 SNEGSKA (reference sequence). CDR3 length equals 14 residues. Here the CDR3 reads CSASQGANNSPLHF. The CDR3 DNA sequence: TGCAGTGCTTCTCAGGGGGCGAATAATTCACCCCTCCACTTT.

For the CDR3, the DNA is TGTGCCAGTAGTATAGCGCCTAGTTCAGATACGCAGTATTTT. Translating gives CASSIAPSSDTQYF. This rearrangement joins TRBV19 to TRBJ2-3, with D unclear. The CDR3 length is 14 residues. V shed 1 base and J shed 4 bases, with 9 bases lying between them. Germline V lookup: CDR1 LNHDA, CDR2 SQIVND (reference sequence).

This clonotype was counted a single time. The chain uses TRBV25-1 and TRBJ2-7; D is unclear. Trimming removed 3 bases from V and 6 bases from J, with 6 bases in between. CDR3 length: 11 residues. Germline V gene data show CDR1 as MGHDK and CDR2 as SYGVNS. The DNA of the CDR3 is TGTGCCAGCAGTGATCGTTCCGAGCAGTACTTC. It encodes CASSDRSEQYF.

This clonotype was observed a few times. The genes are TRBV7-8 and TRBJ2-3; no firm D call. The CDR3 runs 11 residues. CDR1 is SGHVS and CDR2 is FQNEAQ in the germline V gene. V lost 4 bases and J lost 7, with 6 bases in between. CDR3 in DNA: TGTGCCAGCAGCTCCCCCAATACGCAGTATTTT. As protein: CASSSPNTQYF. Combining the CDR3 with reference TRBV7-8 and TRBJ2-3 gives the whole variable domain GAGVSQSPRYKVAKRGQDVALRCDPISGHVSLFWYQQALGQGPEFLTYFQNEAQLDKSGLPSDRFFAERPEGSVSTLKIQRTQQEDSAVYLCASSSPNTQYFGPGTRLTVL.

The chain combines TRBV12-3 or TRBV12-4 with TRBJ2-2; possible D gene TRBD1, 5 bases. The CDR3 contains 16 residues. Trimming removed 5 bases from V and 3 bases from J, with 16 bases in between. The DNA of the CDR3 is TGTGCCAGCAGTCTACCCTTTAGGGGCGACACCGGGGAGCTGTTTTTT. Translating gives CASSLPFRGDTGELFF.

There are a few counts of this clonotype. The gene calls are TRBV4-3 and TRBJ1-2, with 7 bases lining up with TRBD1. V trimming: 0 bases; J trimming: 4 bases; junction bases outside the gene matches: 11. Germline V CDR1 and CDR2: LGHNA, YSLEER. CDR3 length: 17 amino acids. CDR3 nucleotide sequence: TGCGCCAGCAGCCAAGATGACGATCGCAGGGGGATCTATGGCTACACCTTC. It is translated as CASSQDDDRRGIYGYTF.

V gene TRBV2 combines with J gene TRBJ1-2, with 7 bases aligning to TRBD1. Germline CDR1 and CDR2: SNHLY and FYNNEI. The CDR3 sequence is 13 residues long. J lost 4 bases, V lost 8 bases, and 7 bases had no gene match. The CDR3 DNA is TGTGCCAGCTCACTCCGGGACAGCTATGGCTACACCTTC. This translates into CASSLRDSYGYTF. Together with reference TRBV2 and TRBJ1-2, the CDR3 gives the full variable domain: EPEVTQTPSHQVTQMGQEVILRCVPISNHLYFYWYRQILGQKVEFLVSFYNNEISEKSEIFDDQFSVERPDGSNFTLKIRSTKLEDSAMYFCASSLRDSYGYTFGSGTRLTVV.

On this clonotype itself: Given the absence of the conserved phenylalanine or tryptophan at the CDR3 end, a read error is likely. The chain uses TRBV19 and TRBJ1-1, with 9 positions matching TRBD1. The V gene end was trimmed by 5 bases and the J gene end by 4 bases; junction bases not matched to a gene: 2. The CDR3 runs to 13 residues. The germline CDR1 and CDR2 sequences are LNHDA and SQIVND (reference sequence). The CDR3 region is CASSLQGATEAFL. The CDR3, as DNA: TGTGCCAGTAGTTTACAGGGGGCCACTGAAGCTTTCTTG.